Listed here are 21 T cell receptor beta chains from one sample, sequenced in a study of blood T cell repertoires in COVID-19. Sequencing used immunoSEQ multiplex PCR; TCRdb keeps in-frame clones, though not all of them. This sample carries fewer than 650,000 clones, around nine tenths of them seen once, and the ten largest clones take 7.5% to 9.5%. The sample taken for sequencing was peripheral blood. These TCRs come from a woman aged 45-60 years with COVID-19, enrolled during active disease.

The chain combines TRBV6-5 with TRBJ2-7; D is unclear. The V gene's germline CDR1 is MNHEY and CDR2 SVGAGI. This CDR3 is built from 13 residues. Trimming took off 7 bases at V and 3 bases at J, with 13 bases between the two ends. This chain's CDR3 is CASNQLPFYEQYF. The CDR3 nucleotides are TGTGCCAGCAACCAGTTGCCATTCTACGAGCAGTACTTC.

This clone was seen once. This sequence joins TRBV2 and TRBJ1-2; no definite D call. CDR1 and CDR2 from the germline V gene are SNHLY and FYNNEI. CDR3 length: 12 amino acids. Trimming stripped 8 bases from V and 1 base from J, with 8 bases between. The chain's CDR3 is CASARFNYGYTF. The CDR3 bases are TGTGCCAGCGCACGGTTTAACTATGGCTACACCTTC.

This clone is a singleton in its sample. The gene calls are TRBV21-1 and TRBJ1-1; the table's D call, TRBD1, has no DNA check behind it. TRBV21-1 is a pseudogene segment. This CDR3 is 14 amino acids long. CDR3 in amino acids: CASSKDSRDTEAFF. CDR3 DNA sequence: TGTGCCAGCAGCAAAGATAGCAGGGACACTGAAGCTTTCTTT.

As regards this clone: The sample holds other DNA sequences that translate to the same CDR3. The chain links TRBV5-1 to TRBJ1-1; the D is unclear. The germline V gene encodes CDR1 SGHRS and CDR2 YFSETQ. The CDR3 covers 12 residues. Trimming left V 2 bases short and J 5 bases short, with 7 bases between. DNA of the CDR3: TGCGCCAGCAGCTTAACTGGTACTGAAGCTTTCTTT. Its protein is CASSLTGTEAFF.

The V call is TRBV20-1, the J call TRBJ1-2; TRBD1 is a possible D gene (5 bases). The length of the CDR3 is 11 residues. Germline CDR1 DFQATT, CDR2 SNEGSKA (reference sequence). V was shortened by 6 bases and J by 7 bases, with 12 bases between the two germline ends. The CDR3 sequence: CSARGALGYTF. The CDR3 coding sequence is TGCAGTGCCCGCGGGGCCCTTGGCTACACCTTC.

About this clone: A read error may produce the germline difference seen at one junction end. The rearrangement uses TRBV4-1 and TRBJ2-3; TRBD2 matches 14 bases. Germline-derived CDR1 and CDR2 are MGHRA and YSYEKL. This CDR3 is 18 amino acids long. CDR3 nucleotide sequence: TGCGCCAGCAGCCGACCCGCCCGACTAGCGGGGGGGACAGGTACGCAGTATTTT. This gives the protein CASSRPARLAGGTGTQYF.

The rearrangement joins TRBV6-2 or TRBV6-3 to TRBJ1-4; 8 bases are shared with TRBD1. V was pared by 2 bases and J by 3 bases, with 8 bases of the junction left unmatched. The CDR3 has 17 amino acids. The germline V gene encodes CDR1 MNHEY and CDR2 SVGEGT. The CDR3 region has the DNA TGTGCCAGCAGTTACGAACAGGGGGTTTCAGCTAATGAAAAACTGTTTTTT. It codes for CASSYEQGVSANEKLFF.

This CDR3 reads CASSLDGRTNEQFF. The CDR3 region has the DNA TGTGCCAGCAGCTTAGATGGGCGCACCAATGAGCAGTTCTTC. This rearrangement joins TRBV7-2 to TRBJ2-1; D uncertain. Between the trimmed V and J ends, which lost 1 base and 6 bases, there was a span of 10 bases. This CDR3 has 14 residues. The germline CDR1 and CDR2 sequences are SGHTA and FQGNSA. The full variable domain, rest sourced from reference TRBV7-2 and TRBJ2-1, is GAGVSQSPSNKVTEKGKDVELRCDPISGHTALYWYRQSLGQGLEFLIYFQGNSAPDKSGLPSDRFSAERTGGSVSTLTIQRTQQEDSAVYLCASSLDGRTNEQFFGPGTRLTVL.

This chain links TRBV9 with TRBJ2-1, with 7 bases lining up with TRBD2. Germline V lookup: CDR1 SGDLS, CDR2 YYNGEE. The length of the CDR3 is 16 residues. Unmatched junction bases numbered 11, after V lost 3 bases and J lost 5 bases. The CDR3 coding sequence is TGTGCCAGCAGCGATCGCCTAGCGGAATATGACAATGAGCAGTTCTTC. It yields the protein CASSDRLAEYDNEQFF.

The chain employs TRBV11-2 and TRBJ2-2, with TRBD2 matching 13 bases. V was pared by 4 bases and J by 5 bases, with 10 bases of the junction left unmatched. CDR3 size: 18 residues. CDR1 is SGHAT, CDR2 FQNNGV, per germline. This CDR3 reads CASSSGLAGDQGTGELFF. The CDR3 coding sequence is TGTGCCAGCAGCTCAGGACTAGCGGGGGACCAAGGGACCGGGGAGCTGTTTTTT. The full variable domain, its missing parts supplied by reference TRBV11-2 and TRBJ2-2, is EAGVAQSPRYKIIEKRQSVAFWCNPISGHATLYWYQQILGQGPKLLIQFQNNGVVDDSQLPKDRFSAERLKGVDSTLKIQPAKLEDSAVYLCASSSGLAGDQGTGELFFGEGSRLTVL.

V gene TRBV2 combines with J gene TRBJ1-2; D is possibly TRBD1 (5 bases). The CDR3 runs 13 residues. Germline V gives CDR1 SNHLY, CDR2 FYNNEI. Trimming took 6 bases from V and 8 from J, leaving 16 bases between them. CDR3 residues: CASSPGGARGYTF. The CDR3 bases are TGTGCCAGCAGCCCGGGAGGGGCGCGGGGCTACACCTTC.

The V and J genes are TRBV5-1 and TRBJ2-3, with TRBD2 matching over 12 bases. The CDR3 is 16 residues long. Germline V gives CDR1 SGHRS, CDR2 YFSETQ. Losses at the gene ends were 2 bases for V and 3 bases for J; bases not matched to a gene: 4. The CDR3 coding sequence is TGCGCCAGCAGCTTTACGACTAGCGGGGGTACAGATACGCAGTATTTT. Translated, it gives CASSFTTSGGTDTQYF.

This sequence joins TRBV6-2 or TRBV6-3 and TRBJ1-4; D remains ambiguous. Germline CDR1 MNHEY, CDR2 SVGEGT. V was clipped by 5 bases and J by 8 bases, with 18 bases between them. There are 15 residues in the CDR3. CDR3 region: CASSPFRLTGEKLFF. The CDR3 region has the DNA TGTGCCAGCAGTCCGTTCAGGCTGACGGGAGAAAAACTGTTTTTT.

This chain connects TRBV9 to TRBJ1-5; 9 bases line up with TRBD1. The CDR3 runs 14 residues. Germline CDR1 and CDR2: SGDLS and YYNGEE. The V segment lost 4 bases and the J segment 7 bases; nucleotides outside the gene matches: 6. The CDR3 DNA reads TGTGCCAGCAGCCTTGGGACAGGGAGCCAGCCCCAGCATTTT. Translated, it gives CASSLGTGSQPQHF.

The chain is built from TRBV6-5 and TRBJ2-2; a possible D gene is TRBD2 (5 bases). Germline V gene data show CDR1 as MNHEY and CDR2 as SVGAGI. The CDR3 is 15 amino acids. The V gene lost 6 bases and the J gene lost 1 base, with 12 bases spanning the gap. CDR3 protein: CASSQDFRNTGELFF. The CDR3 nucleotides are TGTGCCAGCAGCCAGGACTTCCGGAACACCGGGGAGCTGTTTTTT.

CDR3 loop: CASSTIEDRGLRETQYF. For the CDR3, the DNA is TGTGCCAGCAGTACCATCGAGGACAGGGGTTTGCGGGAGACCCAGTACTTC. J is TRBJ2-5 and V is TRBV28; 9 positions agree with TRBD1. Germline-derived CDR1 and CDR2 are MDHEN and SYDVKM. This CDR3 is built from 17 residues. V dropped 5 bases and J dropped 5; count of bases not matched to a gene: 15.

This chain links TRBV28 with TRBJ1-2; possible D gene TRBD1, 6 bases. The V end was cut by 6 bases, the J end by 6 bases, with 26 bases between. From germline, CDR1 is MDHEN and CDR2 SYDVKM. This CDR3 has 17 amino acids. CDR3 loop: CASRPKGGGNRKHGYTF. The DNA of the CDR3 is TGTGCCAGCAGACCCAAAGGGGGAGGGAACAGAAAGCATGGCTACACCTTC.

V and J are TRBV28 and TRBJ1-5; weak D call: TRBD1 (5 bases). This CDR3 has 12 residues. Trimming removed 7 bases at V and 3 bases at J, with 7 bases between. Looked up from germline, CDR1 is MDHEN and CDR2 is SYDVKM. The CDR3 nucleotides read TGTGCCAGCAAGGGGCCCAATCAGCCCCAGCATTTT. It translates to CASKGPNQPQHF.

The rearrangement uses TRBV5-1 and TRBJ2-6; 8 bases match TRBD1. This CDR3 comprises 19 residues. V shed 0 bases and J 4 bases; nucleotides not matched to a gene: 12. Per the germline V gene, CDR1 is SGHRS and CDR2 is YFSETQ. As DNA, the CDR3 is TGCGCCAGCAGCTTGGACGGTGGGACAGGTTCTGGGGGGGCCAACGTCCTGACTTTC. It translates to CASSLDGGTGSGGANVLTF. Supplemented by reference TRBV5-1 and TRBJ2-6, the full variable domain reads KAGVTQTPRYLIKTRGQQVTLSCSPISGHRSVSWYQQTPGQGLQFLFEYFSETQRNKGNFPGRFSGRQFSNSRSEMNVSTLELGDSALYLCASSLDGGTGSGGANVLTFGAGSRLTVL.

Regarding this clone: This specimen includes other DNA sequences encoding the same CDR3. This rearrangement joins TRBV5-1 to TRBJ2-2; D perhaps matches TRBD1 (6 bases). There are 15 residues in the CDR3. The V end was cut by 0 bases, the J end by 0 bases, with 6 bases between. Germline V gives CDR1 SGHRS, CDR2 YFSETQ. In nucleotides, the CDR3 is TGCGCCAGCAGCTTGGACAGGGCGAACACCGGGGAGCTGTTTTTT. As protein: CASSLDRANTGELFF.

This sequence joins TRBV6-1 and TRBJ2-3; a possible D gene is TRBD2 (6 bases). Trimming removed 2 bases from V and 2 bases from J, with 14 bases in between. The CDR3 has 16 amino acids. CDR1 MNHNS and CDR2 SASEGT come from the germline V gene. The DNA for the CDR3 is TGTGCCAGCAGTGAAAGGCGGGGTCTCCTCACAGATACGCAGTATTTT. Protein sequence: CASSERRGLLTDTQYF.